This T cell receptor (beta chain) is from a study of cytomegalovirus exposure and HLA in healthy donors. Overall study: There were 100 million to 120 million unique TCR beta sequences, drawn from some 180 million T cells, in an earlier analysis. HLA-typed donors were the source of 82 million or so unique TCRs, which an early data release held.

Among the donors, all were healthy bone marrow donors. The CDR3 length is 15 residues. Between the trimmed V and J ends, which lost 6 bases and 3 bases, there was a span of 18 bases. Germline V gives CDR1 SNHLY, CDR2 FYNNEI. 60 Vbeta and 13 Jbeta primers were used in PCR. Profiling relied on immunoSEQ multiplex PCR, and the TCRdb table lists in-frame clones only, not all of them. This sample has about 110,000 clones, with 82% found just once. The rearrangement uses TRBV2 and TRBJ2-7, with D perhaps TRBD2 (6 bases). This sequence originates from a woman between 18 and 29 years old in good health and CMV-seronegative. The sample was PBMCs. CDR3 nucleotide sequence: TGTGCCAGCAGGCTGGGACTGTCAAATATCTACGAGCAGTACTTC. It specifies CASRLGLSNIYEQYF.